Following are 21 T cell receptor beta chains from one sample sequenced in a study of shared clonotypes between healthy human individuals. TCRdb's copy holds only in-frame clones and misses some; the assay was immunoSEQ multiplex PCR. The table shows some 2.1 million clones, with about 95% occurring only once. Only CD45RO-negative cells positively selected for CCR7 counted as naive CD8 cells, so terminally differentiated effector memory CD45RA+ cells were excluded. Sequences were obtained from naive CD8+ T cells sorted from blood. These receptors originate from a young man in good health.

This chain uses TRBV27 with TRBJ1-1; no definite D call. The germline V and J ends were trimmed by 5 bases and 1 base, with 8 bases remaining between them. Germline V gene data show CDR1 as MNHEY and CDR2 as SMNVEV (reference sequence). There are 13 residues in the CDR3. CDR3: CASSHLGNTEAFF. CDR3 DNA sequence: TGTGCCAGCAGTCATCTTGGGAACACTGAAGCTTTCTTT.

The chain uses TRBV10-2 and TRBJ2-7; perhaps TRBD2 as D (6 bases). The V and J ends lost 4 bases and 3 bases respectively, with 10 bases between them. The CDR3 runs to 13 residues. In germline, CDR1 is WSHSY, CDR2 SAAADI. In DNA, the CDR3 is TGCGCCAGCAGTGGGGGGGATCGCTACGAGCAGTACTTC. As protein: CASSGGDRYEQYF.

This chain uses TRBV27 with TRBJ2-7; D is ambiguous. Germline-derived CDR1 and CDR2 are MNHEY and SMNVEV (reference sequence). CDR3 size: 13 residues. V was clipped by 0 bases and J by 4 bases, with 7 bases between them. The CDR3 loop is CASSLSVQYEQYF. The CDR3, as DNA: TGTGCCAGCAGTTTATCGGTGCAGTACGAGCAGTACTTC.

The chain is built from TRBV19 and TRBJ1-1, with D perhaps matching TRBD1 (6 bases). This CDR3 has 16 residues. V shed 5 bases and J shed 6 bases, with 22 bases lying between them. The germline V gene has CDR1 LNHDA and CDR2 SQIVND (reference sequence). The DNA of the CDR3 is TGTGCCAGTAGTCCGGCCATAACAGGGATCCATCCTGAAGCTTTCTTT. As protein: CASSPAITGIHPEAFF.

This chain connects TRBV12-5 to TRBJ2-7; D gene unclear. The CDR3 length is 14 residues. Germline assignment: CDR1 LGHNT and CDR2 FRNRAP. V was shortened by 7 bases and J by 6 bases, with 19 bases between the two germline ends. CDR3 amino acids: CASAPYGLLGEQYF. In nucleotides, the CDR3 is TGTGCTAGTGCCCCCTATGGGTTGCTAGGCGAGCAGTACTTC.

The chain has TRBV19 and TRBJ1-5; TRBD1 agrees at 7 bases. This CDR3 is built from 15 residues. After removal of 5 bases from V and 7 bases from J, the junction contained 11 bases not matched to a gene. Per the germline V gene, CDR1 is LNHDA and CDR2 is SQIVND (reference sequence). Here the CDR3 reads CASSFGTVDWQPQHF. For the CDR3, the DNA is TGTGCCAGTAGTTTCGGGACAGTCGATTGGCAGCCCCAGCATTTT. The variable domain in full, completed from reference TRBV19 and TRBJ1-5, reads DGGITQSPKYLFRKEGQNVTLSCEQNLNHDAMYWYRQDPGQGLRLIYYSQIVNDFQKGDIAEGYSVSREKKESFPLTVTSAQKNPTAFYLCASSFGTVDWQPQHFGDGTRLSIL.

V usage is TRBV9 and J usage is TRBJ1-2; maybe TRBD1 (5 bases). V lost 3 bases and J 9 bases, leaving 15 bases between the germline ends. There are 13 residues in the CDR3. Germline V gene lookup returns CDR1 SGDLS and CDR2 YYNGEE. The CDR3 region is CASSAAGGGSYTF. CDR3 nucleotides: TGTGCCAGCAGCGCAGCTGGGGGTGGAAGCTACACCTTC.

The genes are TRBV4-3 and TRBJ2-3; the D gene is possibly TRBD1 (6 bases). The CDR3 covers 15 residues. V was pared by 0 bases and J by 3 bases, with 10 bases between. Germline V CDR1 and CDR2: LGHNA, YSLEER. The CDR3, as DNA: TGCGCCAGCAGCCAAGACCTAGACAGGACAGATACGCAGTATTTT. Protein: CASSQDLDRTDTQYF.

This chain joins TRBV19 and TRBJ1-1; 7 bases are shared with TRBD1. The CDR3 is 13 residues long. CDR1 and CDR2 (germline): LNHDA, SQIVND (reference sequence). Trimming at V came to 5 bases and at J to 5 bases, leaving 5 bases not matched to a gene. CDR3 coding DNA: TGTGCCAGTAGTGCTGGACAGGCTACTGAAGCTTTCTTT. It translates to CASSAGQATEAFF. Full variable domain (missing parts from reference TRBV19 and TRBJ1-1): DGGITQSPKYLFRKEGQNVTLSCEQNLNHDAMYWYRQDPGQGLRLIYYSQIVNDFQKGDIAEGYSVSREKKESFPLTVTSAQKNPTAFYLCASSAGQATEAFFGQGTRLTVV.

In this sample, this clone turned up once. The CDR3, as DNA: TGTGCCATCAGGGGGGACAGGGCAGAGACCCAGTACTTC. This sequence encodes CAIRGDRAETQYF. This chain joins TRBV10-3 and TRBJ2-5; 9 bases fit TRBD1. The V gene's germline CDR1 is ENHRY and CDR2 SYGVKD. J was trimmed by 4 bases and V by 6 bases; bases with no gene match: 3. The CDR3 sequence is 13 residues long.

The chain has TRBV15 and TRBJ1-5; D is unclear. Germline CDR1 is LNHNV and CDR2 is YYDKDF (reference sequence). Trimming left V 3 bases short and J 9 bases short, with 15 bases between. The CDR3 totals 14 residues. The CDR3 region is CATSSEDWLGPQHF. The CDR3 DNA is TGTGCCACCAGCAGTGAGGATTGGTTAGGGCCCCAGCATTTT.

The chain couples TRBV27 to TRBJ2-2; 7 nucleotides match TRBD2. The CDR3 consists of 18 residues. From germline, CDR1 is MNHEY and CDR2 SMNVEV (reference sequence). The V gene end was trimmed by 1 base and the J gene end by 6 bases; junction bases not matched to a gene: 14. For the CDR3, the DNA is TGTGCCAGCAGTTTATTATCCTCGAGGGGAGGGACCCCCGGGGAGCTGTTTTTT. It translates to CASSLLSSRGGTPGELFF.

The V call is TRBV7-9, the J call TRBJ1-2; D perhaps matches TRBD1 (5 bases). Germline assignment: CDR1 SEHNR and CDR2 FQNEAQ (reference sequence). This CDR3 region has 14 residues. V was cut by 4 bases and J by 4 bases, with 13 bases left in between. The DNA of the CDR3 is TGTGCCAGCAGCTCTAGTGAGGGGAGCTATGGCTACACCTTC. This translates into CASSSSEGSYGYTF.

The chain couples TRBV13 to TRBJ2-1, with D tentatively TRBD1 or TRBD2 (5 bases each). Germline assignment: CDR1 PRHDT and CDR2 FYEKMQ (reference sequence). There are 16 residues in the CDR3. Trimming removed 0 bases from V and 4 bases from J, with 13 bases in between. The CDR3 reads CASSLGAGTRYNEQFF. For the CDR3, the DNA is TGTGCCAGCAGCTTAGGTGCCGGGACGAGATACAATGAGCAGTTCTTC.

This sequence joins TRBV30 and TRBJ2-1; no definite D call. Trimming pared 3 bases from V and 5 bases from J, leaving 8 bases between. CDR1 and CDR2 (germline): GTSNPN, SVGIG (reference sequence). The CDR3 is made up of 12 amino acids. The CDR3 sequence is CAWSATDNEQFF. The DNA of the CDR3 is TGTGCCTGGAGCGCGACTGACAATGAGCAGTTCTTC. The full variable domain, completed using reference TRBV30 and TRBJ2-1, is SQTIHQWPATLVQPVGSPLSLECTVEGTSNPNLYWYRQAAGRGLQLLFYSVGIGQISSEVPQNLSASRPQDRQFILSSKKLLLSDSGFYLCAWSATDNEQFFGPGTRLTVL.

V and J are TRBV10-1 and TRBJ2-3; 7 positions agree with TRBD1. J was trimmed by 3 bases and V by 2 bases; bases with no gene match: 11. Looked up from germline, CDR1 is WNHNN and CDR2 is SYGVQD (reference sequence). CDR3 length: 17 residues. CDR3 nucleotides: TGCGCCAGCAGTGAGACGGTAGGGGGCTTTGGGACAGATACGCAGTATTTT. It codes for CASSETVGGFGTDTQYF.

The rearrangement uses TRBV2 and TRBJ1-2, with D tentatively TRBD1 (6 bases). This CDR3 comprises 13 residues. V lost 4 bases and J lost 4, with 10 bases in between. Germline CDR1 SNHLY, CDR2 FYNNEI. CDR3 in amino acids: CASSGTEPYGYTF. CDR3 DNA: TGTGCCAGCAGTGGGACAGAACCCTATGGCTACACCTTC.

The chain is built from TRBV2 and TRBJ1-1, with TRBD1 as a possible D gene (5 bases). The V gene lost 7 bases and the J gene lost 4 bases, with 7 bases spanning the gap. This CDR3 is 11 amino acids long. CDR1 is SNHLY, CDR2 FYNNEI, per germline. This CDR3 reads CASTRATEAFF. CDR3 bases: TGTGCCAGCACCAGGGCCACTGAAGCTTTCTTT.

This chain joins TRBV29-1 and TRBJ1-1; D is unresolved. Germline V CDR1 and CDR2: SQVTM, ANQGSEA. The germline V and J ends were trimmed by 7 bases and 1 base, with 10 bases remaining between them. This CDR3 comprises 12 residues. The CDR3 region has the DNA TGCAGCGGCATAACGGGGAACACTGAAGCTTTCTTT. It encodes CSGITGNTEAFF. The full variable domain, its missing parts supplied by reference TRBV29-1 and TRBJ1-1, is SAVISQKPSRDICQRGTSLTIQCQVDSQVTMMFWYRQQPGQSLTLIATANQGSEATYESGFVIDKFPISRPNLTFSTLTVSNMSPEDSSIYLCSGITGNTEAFFGQGTRLTVV.

Notes on this clone: Within the sample, other DNA sequences also encode this same CDR3. This chain uses TRBV9 with TRBJ1-1; a possible D gene is TRBD1 (5 bases). CDR1 and CDR2 (germline): SGDLS, YYNGEE. This CDR3 is 14 amino acids long. V was clipped by 0 bases and J by 1 base, with 7 bases between them. The CDR3 nucleotides are TGTGCCAGCAGCGTAGAAGGGGCGAACACTGAAGCTTTCTTT. Translating it yields CASSVEGANTEAFF.

About this clone: Other DNA sequences within the sample encode an identical CDR3. The chain carries TRBV29-1 and TRBJ2-7, with a tentative D call TRBD1 (6 bases). The CDR3 length is 16 residues. In germline, CDR1 is SQVTM, CDR2 ANQGSEA. V lost 3 bases, J lost 2 bases, and 20 bases lay in between. This CDR3 is CSVEDEGDTAPYEQYF. The CDR3 nucleotides read TGCAGCGTTGAGGACGAGGGGGACACGGCTCCCTACGAGCAGTACTTC.